This T cell receptor (beta chain) was profiled in a study of cytomegalovirus exposure and HLA in healthy donors. Study-wide context: A preliminary data release comprised tens of millions of unique TCRs obtained from HLA-typed donors. Study findings and constraints: In a later analysis, about 17,000 TCR beta sequences were associated with HLA alleles at 0.05 false discovery rate. Among TCR beta chains of equal frequency, HLA-associated ones were more clonally expanded in a later analysis.

With 60 Vbeta and 13 Jbeta primers, the PCR was carried out. In the authors' workflow: In a later analysis, the count reached about 75 million unique TCR beta chains, with about 9.9 million shared. The protocol was immunoSEQ multiplex PCR, while the TCRdb copy is restricted to in-frame clones and leaves out a portion. V and J calls and clone size are as listed in that table; D and trimming were resolved from the DNA. The data hold more than 150,000 clones, with almost 80% observed a single time. The germline V gene encodes CDR1 SGHDT and CDR2 YYEEEE. This CDR3 spans 15 amino acids. V gave up 6 bases and J gave up 7 bases; unmatched junction bases: 13. As to this clone: Its target is not known.

The rearrangement links TRBV5-6 to TRBJ1-5; 7 bases fit TRBD1. Material for sequencing was PBMCs. The TCR was taken from a middle-aged man in good health and CMV-seropositive. The CDR3 is CASIHGQGDNQPQHF. The CDR3 nucleotides read TGTGCCAGCATCCATGGGCAGGGGGATAACCAGCCCCAGCATTTT.